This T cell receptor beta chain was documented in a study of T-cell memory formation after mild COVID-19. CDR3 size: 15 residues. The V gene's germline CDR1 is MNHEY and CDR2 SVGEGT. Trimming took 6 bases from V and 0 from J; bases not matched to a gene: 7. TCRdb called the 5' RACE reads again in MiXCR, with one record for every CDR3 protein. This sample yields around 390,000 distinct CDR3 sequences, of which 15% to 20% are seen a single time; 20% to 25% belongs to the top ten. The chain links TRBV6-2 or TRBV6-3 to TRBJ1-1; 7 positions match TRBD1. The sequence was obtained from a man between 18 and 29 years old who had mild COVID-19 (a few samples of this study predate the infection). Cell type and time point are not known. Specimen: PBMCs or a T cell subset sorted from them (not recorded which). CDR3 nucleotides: TGTGCCAGCAGCAGAGAAACAGGGGTGAACACTGAAGCTTTCTTT. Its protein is CASSRETGVNTEAFF.